The clone carrying this T cell receptor beta chain was seen more than once but under ten times. Its antigen remains unidentified. This sample was included in a study of T cell repertoires in cytomegalovirus infection. Overall study: HLA-B-restricted CMV epitopes that are well studied, plus recently identified HLA-C-restricted ones, were used by the study. Study-level points and caveats: Cumulative frequency of public TCR beta families picked out carriers of CMV plus the relevant HLA. It was HLA-C-restricted CMV-specific TCR beta clonotypes that dominated the response ex vivo.

TCRdb passed the reads through MiXCR, listing each CDR3 protein once. The table lists about 920,000 distinct CDR3 sequences, around a third of them singletons. The CDR3 contains 14 residues. Deletions cut 8 bases from V and 3 bases from J, with 14 bases between. Germline assignment: CDR1 MNHNS and CDR2 SASEGT. The sequenced sample was cultured CD8+ T cells from PBMCs, obtained from culture after CMV antigen stimulation. This rearrangement joins TRBV6-1 to TRBJ2-1; D is perhaps TRBD1 (6 bases). The receptor comes from a human donor in good health (CMV status not recorded). Some clones in this sample may be carry-over from other donors' samples. The CDR3 coding sequence is TGTGCCAGCCACCCGAGGGGGTACTACAATGAGCAGTTCTTC. The encoded protein is CASHPRGYYNEQFF.